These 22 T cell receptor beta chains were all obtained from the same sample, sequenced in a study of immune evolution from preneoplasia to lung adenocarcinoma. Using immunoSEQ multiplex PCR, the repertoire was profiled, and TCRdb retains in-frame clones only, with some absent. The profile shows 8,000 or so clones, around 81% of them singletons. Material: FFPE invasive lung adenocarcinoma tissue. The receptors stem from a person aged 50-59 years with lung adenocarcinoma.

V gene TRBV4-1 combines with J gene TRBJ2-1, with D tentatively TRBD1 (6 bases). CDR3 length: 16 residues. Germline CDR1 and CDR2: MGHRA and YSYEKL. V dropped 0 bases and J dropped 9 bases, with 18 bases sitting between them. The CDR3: CASSQDALQGMAEQFF. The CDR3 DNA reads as TGCGCCAGCAGCCAAGACGCACTACAGGGAATGGCTGAGCAGTTCTTC.

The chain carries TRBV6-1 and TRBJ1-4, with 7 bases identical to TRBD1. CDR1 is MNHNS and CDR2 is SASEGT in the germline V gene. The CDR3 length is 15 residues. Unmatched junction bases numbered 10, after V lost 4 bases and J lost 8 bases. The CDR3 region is CASSAAQGVGEKLFF. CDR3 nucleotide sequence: TGTGCCAGCAGTGCAGCCCAGGGGGTTGGGGAAAAACTGTTTTTT.

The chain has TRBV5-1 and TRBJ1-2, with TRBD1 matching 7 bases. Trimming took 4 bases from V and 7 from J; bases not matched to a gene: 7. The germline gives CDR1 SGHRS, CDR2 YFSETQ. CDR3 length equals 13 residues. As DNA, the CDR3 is TGCGCCAGCAGCAGGGAAGGGGGCGCTGGCTACACCTTC. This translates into CASSREGGAGYTF. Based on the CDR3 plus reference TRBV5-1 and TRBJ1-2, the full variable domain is KAGVTQTPRYLIKTRGQQVTLSCSPISGHRSVSWYQQTPGQGLQFLFEYFSETQRNKGNFPGRFSGRQFSNSRSEMNVSTLELGDSALYLCASSREGGAGYTFGSGTRLTVV.

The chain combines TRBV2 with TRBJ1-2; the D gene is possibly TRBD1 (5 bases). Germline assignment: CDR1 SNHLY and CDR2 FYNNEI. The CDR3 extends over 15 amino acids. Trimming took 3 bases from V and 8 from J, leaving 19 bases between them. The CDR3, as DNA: TGTGCCAGCAGTGAGGGGGTGGTGGGGCGCCGGGGCTACACCTTC. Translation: CASSEGVVGRRGYTF. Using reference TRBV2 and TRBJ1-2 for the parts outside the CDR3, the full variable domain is EPEVTQTPSHQVTQMGQEVILRCVPISNHLYFYWYRQILGQKVEFLVSFYNNEISEKSEIFDDQFSVERPDGSNFTLKIRSTKLEDSAMYFCASSEGVVGRRGYTFGSGTRLTVV.

CDR3 sequence: CASSQTPGQGGEKLFF. DNA for the CDR3: TGCGCCAGCAGCCAAACGCCGGGACAGGGGGGAGAAAAACTGTTTTTT. The genes are TRBV4-1 and TRBJ1-4; 11 nucleotides agree with TRBD1. Germline V lookup: CDR1 MGHRA, CDR2 YSYEKL. This CDR3 comprises 16 residues. Trimming removed 2 bases from V and 8 bases from J; junction bases left unmatched: 7.

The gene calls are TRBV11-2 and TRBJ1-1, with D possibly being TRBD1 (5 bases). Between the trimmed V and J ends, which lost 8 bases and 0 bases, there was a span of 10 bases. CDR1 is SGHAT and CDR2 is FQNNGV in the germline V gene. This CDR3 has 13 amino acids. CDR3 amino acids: CASCGTLNTEAFF. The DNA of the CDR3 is TGTGCCAGCTGTGGGACCCTGAACACTGAAGCTTTCTTT.

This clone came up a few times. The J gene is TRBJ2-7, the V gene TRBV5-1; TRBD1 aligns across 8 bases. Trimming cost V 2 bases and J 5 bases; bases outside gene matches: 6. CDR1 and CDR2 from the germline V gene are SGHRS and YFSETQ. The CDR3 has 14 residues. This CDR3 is CASSLRDRGHEQYF. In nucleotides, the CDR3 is TGCGCCAGCAGCTTAAGAGACAGGGGCCACGAGCAGTACTTC.

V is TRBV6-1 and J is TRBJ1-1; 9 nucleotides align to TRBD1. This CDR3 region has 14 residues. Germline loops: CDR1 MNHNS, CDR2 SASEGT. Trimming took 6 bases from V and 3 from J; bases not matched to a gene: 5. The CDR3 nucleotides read TGTGCCAGCAGCAGACAGGGGGGGGACACTGAAGCTTTCTTT. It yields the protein CASSRQGGDTEAFF.

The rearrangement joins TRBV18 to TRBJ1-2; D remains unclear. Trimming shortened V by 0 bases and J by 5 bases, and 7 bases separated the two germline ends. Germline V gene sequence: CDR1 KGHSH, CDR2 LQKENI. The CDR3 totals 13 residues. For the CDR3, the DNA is TGTGCCAGCTCACCACCGTCAAGATATGGCTACACCTTC. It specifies CASSPPSRYGYTF.

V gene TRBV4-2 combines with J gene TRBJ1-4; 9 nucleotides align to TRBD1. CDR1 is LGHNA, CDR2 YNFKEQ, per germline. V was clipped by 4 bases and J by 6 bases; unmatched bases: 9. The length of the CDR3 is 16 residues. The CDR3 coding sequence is TGTGCCAGCAGCCTATCCGGACAGGGGTGGGATGAAAAACTGTTTTTT. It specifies CASSLSGQGWDEKLFF.

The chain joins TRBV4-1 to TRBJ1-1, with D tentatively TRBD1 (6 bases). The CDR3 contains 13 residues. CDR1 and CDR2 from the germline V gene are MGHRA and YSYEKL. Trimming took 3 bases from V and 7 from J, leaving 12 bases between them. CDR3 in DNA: TGCGCCAGCAGCCACCACGGACAGATTGAAGCTTTCTTT. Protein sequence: CASSHHGQIEAFF.

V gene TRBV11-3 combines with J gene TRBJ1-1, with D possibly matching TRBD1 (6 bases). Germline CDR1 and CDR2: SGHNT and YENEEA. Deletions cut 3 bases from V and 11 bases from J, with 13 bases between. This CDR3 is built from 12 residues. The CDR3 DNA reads TGTGCCAGCAGCTTCGAAAAGGGGGGGGCTTTCTTT. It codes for CASSFEKGGAFF.

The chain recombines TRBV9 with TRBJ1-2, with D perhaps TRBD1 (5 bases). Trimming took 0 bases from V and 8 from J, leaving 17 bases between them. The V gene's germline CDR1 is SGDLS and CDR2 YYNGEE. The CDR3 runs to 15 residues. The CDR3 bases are TGTGCCAGCAGCGTAGGCCCTCGGGACCGGACCGGCTACACCTTC. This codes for CASSVGPRDRTGYTF.

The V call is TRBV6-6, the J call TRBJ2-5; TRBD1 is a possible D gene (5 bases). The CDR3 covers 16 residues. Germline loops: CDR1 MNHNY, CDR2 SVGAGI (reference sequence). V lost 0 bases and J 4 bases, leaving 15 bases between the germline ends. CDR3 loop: CASSYSMGRVGETQYF. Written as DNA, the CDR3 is TGTGCCAGCAGTTACTCGATGGGCAGGGTAGGAGAGACCCAGTACTTC.

CDR3 nucleotide sequence: TGTGCCAGCAGAGTTACCGGGACAGGGGGCAACGAGCAGTACTTC. Translated: CASRVTGTGGNEQYF. The rearrangement links TRBV2 to TRBJ2-7; 12 bases fit TRBD1. The V and J ends lost 6 bases and 5 bases, in that order; junction bases with no gene match: 8. The CDR3 covers 15 residues. The V gene's germline CDR1 is SNHLY and CDR2 FYNNEI.

DNA of the CDR3: TGTGCCAGCAGCTTAAACGCAGGGCCTAACTATGGCTACACCTTC. Residues: CASSLNAGPNYGYTF. The V gene is TRBV7-9, the J gene TRBJ1-2, with D perhaps matching TRBD1 (5 bases). Trimming shortened V by 2 bases and J by 0 bases, and 10 bases separated the two germline ends. Germline V CDR1 and CDR2: SEHNR, FQNEAQ (reference sequence). The CDR3 contains 15 residues. The complete variable domain, with remaining parts taken from reference TRBV7-9 and TRBJ1-2, reads DTGVSQNPRHKITKRGQNVTFRCDPISEHNRLYWYRQTLGQGPEFLTYFQNEAQLEKSRLLSDRFSAERPKGSFSTLEIQRTEQGDSAMYLCASSLNAGPNYGYTFGSGTRLTVV.

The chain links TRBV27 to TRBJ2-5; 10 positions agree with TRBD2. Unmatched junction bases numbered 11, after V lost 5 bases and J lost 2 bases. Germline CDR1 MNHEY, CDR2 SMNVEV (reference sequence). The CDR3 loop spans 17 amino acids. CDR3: CASSLVPSGSGQETQYF. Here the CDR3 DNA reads TGTGCCAGCAGTCTGGTCCCTAGCGGGAGTGGGCAAGAGACCCAGTACTTC.

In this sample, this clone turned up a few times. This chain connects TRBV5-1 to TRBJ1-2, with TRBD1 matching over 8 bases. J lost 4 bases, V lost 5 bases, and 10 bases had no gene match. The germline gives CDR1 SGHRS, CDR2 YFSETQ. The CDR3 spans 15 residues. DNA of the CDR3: TGCGCCAGCAGTCGGATCGGCGACAGGGGCTATGGCTACACCTTC. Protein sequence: CASSRIGDRGYGYTF.

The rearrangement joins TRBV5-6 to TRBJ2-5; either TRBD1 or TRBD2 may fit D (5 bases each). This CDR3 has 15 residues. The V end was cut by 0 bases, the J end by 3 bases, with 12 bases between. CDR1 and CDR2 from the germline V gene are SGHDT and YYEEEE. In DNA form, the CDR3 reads TGTGCCAGCAGCTTGGTGGGTAGGGGAGAAGAGACCCAGTACTTC. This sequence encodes CASSLVGRGEETQYF.

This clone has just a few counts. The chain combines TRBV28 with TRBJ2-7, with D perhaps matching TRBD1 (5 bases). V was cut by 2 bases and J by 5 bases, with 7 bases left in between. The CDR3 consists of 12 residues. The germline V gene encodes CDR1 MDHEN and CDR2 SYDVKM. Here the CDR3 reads CASSLLTDEQYF. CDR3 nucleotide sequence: TGTGCCAGCAGTTTACTGACAGACGAGCAGTACTTC.

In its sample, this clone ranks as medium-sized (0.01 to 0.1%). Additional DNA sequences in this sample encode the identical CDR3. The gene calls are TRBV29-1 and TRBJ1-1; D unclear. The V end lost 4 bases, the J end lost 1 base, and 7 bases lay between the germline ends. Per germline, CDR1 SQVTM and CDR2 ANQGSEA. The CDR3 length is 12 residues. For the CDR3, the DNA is TGCAGCGTTGGGAGAGAGAACACTGAAGCTTTCTTT. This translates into CSVGRENTEAFF. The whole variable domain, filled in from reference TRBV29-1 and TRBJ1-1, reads SAVISQKPSRDICQRGTSLTIQCQVDSQVTMMFWYRQQPGQSLTLIATANQGSEATYESGFVIDKFPISRPNLTFSTLTVSNMSPEDSSIYLCSVGRENTEAFFGQGTRLTVV.

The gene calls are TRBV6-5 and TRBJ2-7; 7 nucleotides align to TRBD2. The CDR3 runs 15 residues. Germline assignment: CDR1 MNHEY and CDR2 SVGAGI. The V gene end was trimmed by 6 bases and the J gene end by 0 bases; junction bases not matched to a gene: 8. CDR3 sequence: CASSSKRGISYEQYF. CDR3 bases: TGTGCCAGCAGCAGTAAGCGGGGCATCTCCTACGAGCAGTACTTC.